These T cell receptor beta chains were read from a single sample in a study of blood T cell repertoires in COVID-19. Data came from immunoSEQ multiplex PCR; TCRdb stores just in-frame clones and leaves some out. The table records almost 200,000 clones, around 85% of them present only once. Sequenced: peripheral blood. The receptors derive from a man aged 55 to 69 with COVID-19, enrolled during active disease. Each CDR3 is given with its conserved first and last residue. A D gene is named only where the DNA matches it firmly. Rows give clone size only sometimes, using once, few, many, or a class for an expanded clone.

>TRBD2|TRBJ2-3|-|14|TRBV19
TGTGCCAGTAGTGGGACTAGCGGCACAGATACGCAGTATTTT
CASSGTSGTDTQYF
>-|TRBJ2-3|-|15|TRBV4-1
TGCGCCAGCAGCCAAGATAAGCGGGTAGCTGATACGCAGTATTTT
CASSQDKRVADTQYF
>TRBD2|TRBJ2-4|-|17|TRBV27
TGTGCCAGTTCCCACCGGACTAGCGGAAATACCAAAAACATTCAGTACTTC
CASSHRTSGNTKNIQYF
>-|TRBJ2-3|-|15|TRBV4-1
TGCGCCAGCAGCCAAGGAAGAGATTTCACAGATACGCAGTATTTT
CASSQGRDFTDTQYF
>TRBD2|TRBJ2-7|-|16|TRBV19
TGTGCCAGTAGTATTGGGACTAGCGGGAGGACATACGAGCAGTACTTC
CASSIGTSGRTYEQYF
>-|TRBJ1-6|-|15|TRBV2
TGTGCCAGCAGTGACTGGTCAGAACCTTGGTCACCCCTCCACTTT
CASSDWSEPWSPLHF
>TRBD1|TRBJ1-2|-|16|TRBV9
TGTGCCAGCAGCGGAGGGACAGCCTCCTCTAACTATGGCTACACCTTC
CASSGGTASSNYGYTF
>TRBD1|TRBJ2-1|-|13|TRBV19
TGTGCCAGTAGTCGACAGGGCGACAATGAGCAGTTCTTC
CASSRQGDNEQFF
>-|TRBJ2-3|-|14|TRBV19
TGTGCCAGTAGAGCTAGCGCGGGCACAGATACGCAGTATTTT
CASRASAGTDTQYF
>TRBD1|TRBJ1-2|-|17|TRBV4-3
TGCGCCAGCAGCCAAGGGAAAACAGGGGACAGTAACTATGGCTACACCTTC
CASSQGKTGDSNYGYTF
>TRBD2|TRBJ2-3|-|17|TRBV24-1
TGTGCCACCAGTAAGACTCCGGGACTAGCGGGAGCAGATACGCAGTATTTT
CATSKTPGLAGADTQYF
>-|TRBJ2-3|-|12|TRBV2
TGTGCCAGCAGTGAAGCTCCTCGGGCCGACAGTTTT
CASSEAPRADSF
>TRBD1|TRBJ1-1|-|15|TRBV9
TGTGCCAGCAGCGTCCGGACAGGTTTAGGCACTGAAGCTTTCTTT
CASSVRTGLGTEAFF
>-|TRBJ2-3|-|14|TRBV18
TGTGCCAGCTCACCACTTTCGGGCACAGATACGCAGTATTTT
CASSPLSGTDTQYF
>-|TRBJ1-2|-|14|TRBV28
TGTGCCAGCAGTTCGGGCCGGGGGGTCCTGGGCTACACCTTC
CASSSGRGVLGYTF
>-|TRBJ2-7|-|12|TRBV6-4
TGTGCCACCACGGACAGAGGCTACGAGCAGTACTTC
CATTDRGYEQYF
>TRBD2|TRBJ2-2|once|17|TRBV28
TGTGCCAGCAGTTTTTCCGTGGGGGGGTTGAACACCGGGGAGCTGTTTTTT
CASSFSVGGLNTGELFF
>-|TRBJ2-1|-|15|TRBV7-8
TGTGCCAGCAGCTCCGACAGAACCTCCTACAATGAGCAGTTCTTC
CASSSDRTSYNEQFF
>TRBD1|TRBJ2-7|-|14|TRBV10-1
TGCGCCAGCAGCCAGACAGGGGGCGGCTACGAGCAGTACTTC
CASSQTGGGYEQYF
>TRBD1|TRBJ2-7|few|13|TRBV20-1
TGCAGTGCTAGTCGCCAGGGGGCCCCCGAGCAGTACTTC
CSASRQGAPEQYF